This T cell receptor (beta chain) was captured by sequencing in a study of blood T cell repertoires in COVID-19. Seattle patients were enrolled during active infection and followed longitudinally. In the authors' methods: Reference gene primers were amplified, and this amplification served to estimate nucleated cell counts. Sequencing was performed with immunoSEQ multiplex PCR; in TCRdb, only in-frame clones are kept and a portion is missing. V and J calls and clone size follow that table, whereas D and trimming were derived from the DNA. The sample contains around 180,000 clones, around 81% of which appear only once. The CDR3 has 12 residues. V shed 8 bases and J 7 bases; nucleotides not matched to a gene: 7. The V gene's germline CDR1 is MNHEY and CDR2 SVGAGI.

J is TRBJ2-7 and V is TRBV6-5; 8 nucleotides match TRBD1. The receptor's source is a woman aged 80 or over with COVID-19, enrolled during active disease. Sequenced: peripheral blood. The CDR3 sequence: CASHDRGSEQYF. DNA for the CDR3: TGTGCCAGCCACGACAGGGGATCGGAGCAGTACTTC.